The T cell receptor (beta chain) under discussion was sequenced for a study of regulatory T cells in long-lasting Graves disease. Time point noted: persistent/refractory GD, antithyroid drugs over 5 years with positive TRAb. The authors made the TCR library using RNA they extracted from PBMCs. Building of the TCR beta libraries involved iRepertoire HTBI primers and Arm-PCR of CDR3 regions. From the multiplex PCR reads, TCRdb called clonotypes with MiXCR, one entry per CDR3 protein. Of roughly 430,000 distinct CDR3 sequences detected, around 23% appear once; the ten largest clones hold roughly an eighth. The CDR3 length is 13 residues. Trimming removed 5 bases at V and 2 bases at J, with 10 bases between. Germline V lookup: CDR1 LNHDA, CDR2 SQIVND (reference sequence).

The sequencing used peripheral blood mononuclear cells (PBMCs), collected when the disease was refractory, from a patient treated with antithyroid drugs. This clonotype was obtained from a female donor with Graves disease. This chain joins TRBV19 and TRBJ2-7; TRBD2 might be the D (5 bases). This CDR3 reads CASSSGWTYEQYF. Written as DNA, the CDR3 is TGTGCCAGTAGTTCGGGATGGACCTACGAGCAGTACTTC. The complete variable domain, with remaining parts taken from reference TRBV19 and TRBJ2-7, reads DGGITQSPKYLFRKEGQNVTLSCEQNLNHDAMYWYRQDPGQGLRLIYYSQIVNDFQKGDIAEGYSVSREKKESFPLTVTSAQKNPTAFYLCASSSGWTYEQYFGPGTRLTVT.